The rows below give T cell receptor beta chains drawn from one sample of a study of shared clonotypes between healthy human individuals. Generated by immunoSEQ multiplex PCR, the TCRdb table keeps only in-frame clones and is missing some. Counted here are about 320,000 clones, more than 75% occurring once; the ten biggest clones make up roughly 17%. What was sequenced was memory CD8+ T cells sorted from blood. The receptors stem from a man younger than 35 in good health. Each CDR3 is given with its conserved first and last residue. A D gene is named only where the DNA matches it firmly. Part of the rows lack a size; the others show once, few, many or a class for expanded clones.

clone_size,j_call,v_call,d_call,cdr3_nt,cdr3_aa
.,TRBJ2-7,TRBV18,TRBD1,TGTGCCAGCTCGCCTACAGGGGGCCGGTACGAGCAGTACTTC,CASSPTGGRYEQYF
.,TRBJ2-7,TRBV19,TRBD2,TGTGCCAGTAGTCCCGGACTAGCGGGTTCGGGCTACGAGCAGTACTTC,CASSPGLAGSGYEQYF
.,TRBJ2-7,TRBV6-6,TRBD1,TGTGCCACCGGGACAGGGACATACGAGCAGTACTTC,CATGTGTYEQYF
.,TRBJ1-2,TRBV12-5,.,TGTGCTAGTGGTTTGTGGACGGCACTTAACTATGGCTACACCTTC,CASGLWTALNYGYTF
.,TRBJ1-2,TRBV5-8,TRBD1,TGTGCCAGCAGGCCCCTAGGGACAGGGTACGGCTACACCTTC,CASRPLGTGYGYTF
.,TRBJ1-1,TRBV9,.,TGTGCCAGCAGCGTAGGATTTGGCAGGAGCCTGAACACTGAAGCTTTCTTT,CASSVGFGRSLNTEAFF
.,TRBJ2-1,TRBV20-1,.,TGCAGTGCTAGGATGAGGCCTGAGCAGTTCTTC,CSARMRPEQFF
.,TRBJ1-6,TRBV6-1,.,TGTGCCAGCAGTGAAGAACTCTCCTTCCCAGGGTCACCCCTCCACTTT,CASSEELSFPGSPLHF
.,TRBJ2-1,TRBV6-5,.,TGTGCCAGCAGTTACGACGGGGGCGACATTAATGAGCAGTTCTTC,CASSYDGGDINEQFF
.,TRBJ1-2,TRBV9,.,TGTGCCAGCAGCGGCCCAGGGGAAAACTATGGCTACACCTTC,CASSGPGENYGYTF
.,TRBJ2-5,TRBV5-1,TRBD1,TGCGCCAGCAGCCTTTATTTCGGGACAGAGGGCCGGGAGACCCAGTACTTC,CASSLYFGTEGRETQYF
.,TRBJ2-2,TRBV27,TRBD2,TGTGCCAGCAGGCCCGGGACTAGTTCCACCGGGGAGCTGTTTTTT,CASRPGTSSTGELFF
.,TRBJ1-2,TRBV27,.,TGTGCCAGCAGTTTATCGGGGACTAACTATGGCTACACCTTC,CASSLSGTNYGYTF
.,TRBJ2-3,TRBV18,.,TGTGCCAGCTCACCATACACCGCTAGCACAGATACGCAGTATTTT,CASSPYTASTDTQYF
.,TRBJ2-5,TRBV7-9,TRBD1,TGTGCCAGCAAAGGGGGCTTGGAGACCCAGTACTTC,CASKGGLETQYF
.,TRBJ1-3,TRBV7-2,.,TGTGCCAGCAGCTTGTACGGGCTAGCTGGAAACACCATATATTTT,CASSLYGLAGNTIYF
.,TRBJ1-1,TRBV27,.,TGTGCCAGCAGTCCCCGGGGCGCCGACACTGAAGCTTTCTTT,CASSPRGADTEAFF
.,TRBJ2-1,TRBV7-8,.,TGTGCCAGCAGCGCCCCAGGGGCCCACAATGAGCAGTTCTTC,CASSAPGAHNEQFF
.,TRBJ2-1,TRBV10-3,TRBD2,TGTGCCATCGGGGAGGGTAAAATCAATGAGCAGTTCTTC,CAIGEGKINEQFF
once,TRBJ1-2,TRBV6-1,TRBD1,TGTGCCAGCAGTGGAGGGGGCAACTATGGCTACACCTTC,CASSGGGNYGYTF
.,TRBJ2-5,TRBV4-3,TRBD2,TGCGCCAGCAGCCAAGATCGGGCTAGCGGGCAAGAGACCCAGTACTTC,CASSQDRASGQETQYF
.,TRBJ2-1,TRBV29-1,.,TGCAGCGTTGACGGGTTTTATGAGCAGTTCTTC,CSVDGFYEQFF
.,TRBJ1-4,TRBV4-1,.,TGCGCCAGCAGCCAGCCCGGGACAAGTAATGAAAAACTGTTTTTT,CASSQPGTSNEKLFF
.,TRBJ2-7,TRBV7-8,.,TGTGCCAGCAGCCTTGGGACACGTACTTATTACGAGCAGTACTTC,CASSLGTRTYYEQYF